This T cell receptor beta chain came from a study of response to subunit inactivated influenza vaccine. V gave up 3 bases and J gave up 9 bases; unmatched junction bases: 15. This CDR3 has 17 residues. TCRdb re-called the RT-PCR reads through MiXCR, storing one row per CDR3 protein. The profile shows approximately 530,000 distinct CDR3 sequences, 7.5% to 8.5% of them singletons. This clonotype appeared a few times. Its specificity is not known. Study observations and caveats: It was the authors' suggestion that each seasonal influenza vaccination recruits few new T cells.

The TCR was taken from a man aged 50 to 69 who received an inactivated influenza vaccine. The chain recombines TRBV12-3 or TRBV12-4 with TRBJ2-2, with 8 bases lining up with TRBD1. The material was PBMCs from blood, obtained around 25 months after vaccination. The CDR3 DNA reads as TGTGCCAGCAGTTTGGGGACCGGCAGGGGGCTAGGCCGGGAGCTGTTTTTT. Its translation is CASSLGTGRGLGRELFF.